Each of the 3 T cell receptor beta chains below was sequenced from the same sample in a study of early T cells in non-severe SARS-CoV-2 infection. In TCRdb, the 5' RACE reads were re-called with MiXCR into one record per CDR3 protein. The data show 83,000 or so distinct CDR3 sequences, 8.5% to 12% seen once. The specimen was whole blood, collected at baseline. The receptors were gathered from an adult who was a healthcare worker with PCR-confirmed SARS-CoV-2 infection or an uninfected control (not recorded which).

There are many counts of this clonotype. Here the CDR3 DNA reads TGTGCCAGCAGTGTGAACCCCCCGAAGGGAGAGACCCAGTACTTC. It encodes CASSVNPPKGETQYF. This rearrangement joins TRBV6-1 to TRBJ2-5; no reliable D call. Between the trimmed V and J ends, which lost 4 bases and 4 bases, there was a span of 16 bases. Germline V CDR1 and CDR2: MNHNS, SASEGT. The CDR3 length is 15 residues.

The V call is TRBV10-3, the J call TRBJ2-2, with 11 nucleotides matching TRBD2. This CDR3 spans 15 amino acids. Germline lookup yields CDR1 ENHRY and CDR2 SYGVKD. Germline trimming cut 6 bases from V and 1 base from J; bases unmatched to any gene: 1. The CDR3 DNA is TGTGCCATCAGAGGGACTAGCGGGAACACCGGGGAGCTGTTTTTT. Translating gives CAIRGTSGNTGELFF.

This rearrangement joins TRBV9 to TRBJ1-3; 7 bases line up with TRBD1. The CDR3 contains 13 residues. Germline loops: CDR1 SGDLS, CDR2 YYNGEE. After removal of 4 bases from V and 6 bases from J, the junction contained 4 bases not matched to a gene. The DNA for the CDR3 is TGTGCCAGCAGCCGGGACAGAATAAACACCATATATTTT. Amino acids: CASSRDRINTIYF.